The entry that follows covers one TCR beta chain sequence. Its antigen is undetermined. The sample originates from a study of PD-1 blockade in classical Hodgkin lymphoma. Study-level background: Nivolumab was given intravenously to patients at 3 mg/kg every 2 weeks. Findings and limits, study-wide: It was CD4+ TCR diversity, not CD8+, that rose significantly by C4D1.

Brentuximab vedotin exposure varied, and every patient relapsed after autologous stem cell transplantation. The CDR3 runs 15 residues. The V and J ends lost 1 base and 5 bases, in that order; junction bases with no gene match: 8. In germline, CDR1 is SGHNT, CDR2 YENEEA. Here immunoSEQ multiplex PCR was the method, and the copy in TCRdb shows in-frame clones only, minus some. The sample has 90,000 to 100,000 clones, roughly 79% seen once. The specimen was peripheral blood mononuclear cells (PBMCs), collected before the second cycle of nivolumab. This TCR came from a human donor with classical Hodgkin lymphoma. V usage is TRBV11-3 and J usage is TRBJ2-7; 7 positions match TRBD2. The CDR3 loop is CASSLGGGRGDEQYF. The CDR3 DNA reads TGTGCCAGCAGCTTAGGGGGCGGGAGAGGCGACGAGCAGTACTTC.